The T cell receptor (beta chain) under discussion was sequenced for a study of cytomegalovirus exposure and HLA in healthy donors (dated 2017 in TCRdb). Study-wide context: An earlier analysis of 550 to 700 of the donors reported 250 to 300 Gb of sequence data and about 100 million unique TCR beta sequences from 150 million to 200 million T cells. The later analysis used no new phenotypic data to find candidate immune exposures, relying instead on TCR beta sequences and their occurrence across donors. In a later genetic analysis, genome-wide SNP genotypes for about 65% of the 666 donors were used, and that subset was treated as a discovery cohort. About five DR-DQ haplotypes were treated as single units for association and clustering because of strong linkage in the cohort. Among the roughly 390 genotyped donors, 81% belonged to the genetic ancestry cluster associated with self-reported Caucasian donors. To decide whether each TCR beta V gene segment behaved as functional or pseudogenic, an earlier analysis of approximately 600 of the donors relied on high-throughput TCR beta sequencing. Along with the approximately 700-subject first cohort, a separate validation cohort of over 90 different subjects was used. Alongside the repertoire data, information on donor age, sex, ethnicity and CMV serostatus was compiled. The study aimed to test whether signatures of past pathogen exposure could be identified by cataloging public T cell receptors. Class I and class II HLA loci were covered by the typing at four-digit resolution. A later analysis re-analyzed previously published TCR beta repertoires from roughly 600 donors and added high-resolution HLA genotyping to study TCR occurrence patterns. All discovery cohort repertoires had been generated on a single sequencing platform. The study combined high-throughput TCR immunosequencing, statistical association of individual TCRs with disease status, and machine learning to predict cytomegalovirus infection status. Across some 400 genotyped donors of the cohort, an average of approximately 240,000 unique TCR beta nucleotide sequences per donor were sequenced, and approximately 19% of those sequences were non-productive. The study used immunosequencing to profile the T cell repertoires of hundreds of subjects and linked those repertoires to cytomegalovirus serostatus. The number of typed donors differed by locus: 629-630 for A, B, C, DRB1 and DQB1; approximately 530 for DQA1; over 600 for DPA1; and about 470 for DPB1. Roughly 300 gigabases of sequencing data and 70 million to 100 million unique TCR sequences made up an early release that covered roughly 670 HLA-typed donors.

Regarding this clone: The antigen this receptor binds is unknown. Base-call qualities are not available, and no considerably larger clone is one nucleotide away.

Library preparation was by the immunoSEQ multiplex PCR assay. A mixture of 60 forward primers for TCR Vbeta segments and 13 reverse primers for TCR Jbeta segments was used in the multiplex PCR. A multiplex PCR assay on genomic DNA amplified the CDR3 region of rearranged TCR beta genes. On the Illumina HiSeq System, the amplified TCR beta libraries were sequenced as 87-base-pair reads. On the authors' methods: In a later analysis, some 80 million unique TCR beta chains were counted across the 650 to 700 repertoires, and around 10 million of these chains were shared by at least two donors. Raw reads were error-corrected and collapsed into unique sequences with a nearest-neighbor algorithm that merged closely related sequences to remove PCR and sequencing errors. Alignment of CDR3 sequences to IMGT reference sequences was used to assign V, D and J gene segments. For a sequence to be retained, at least a six-nucleotide match to both a V gene segment and a J gene segment was required. A rearrangement counted as productive if the CDR3 had no stop codons and remained in frame with V and J, and every other rearrangement counted as non-productive. CDR3 was defined according to IMGT convention as the region running from the second conserved V-encoded cysteine to the conserved J-encoded phenylalanine. The earlier analysis of about 610 of the donors excluded sequences that lacked an unambiguous match to a single V gene segment. An earlier analysis of some 610 of the donors called V segments functional above 56.7% productive rearrangements and segregating when the between-donor standard deviation exceeded 5%. A statistical classification framework was built for diagnosing cytomegalovirus status from the catalog of TCR beta chain sequences. In a later analysis, TCR nucleotide sequences were compared against IMGT/GENE-DB human TR gene sequences so that V and J genes could be assigned. Using the TCRdist pipeline, a later analysis assigned CDR3 sequences along with most-parsimonious VDJ recombination scenarios. In a later analysis, each TCR beta chain was defined by its CDR3 amino acid sequence together with its V-gene family, and reads without a unique V-gene family were excluded. As a way to deal with suspected cross-contamination and a sequencing artifact, a later analysis dropped 640 or so nucleotide sequences that were highly shared and had low generation probability. A later analysis calculated a clonal expansion index for each public chain from normalized within-repertoire ranks of inferred template counts. A later analysis computed generation probabilities with a VDJ recombination model fitted to out-of-frame rearrangements, and checked the results against IGoR. In a later analysis, TCR-TCR, TCR-HLA and TCR-CMV co-occurrence was scored with hypergeometric tests, and a repertoire-size bias correction was applied to TCR pairs. In a later analysis, false discovery rates were estimated by permuting HLA or CMV assignments 20 times. In a later analysis, co-occurring TCRs were grouped using DBSCAN, and TCRdist sequence similarity was added for clustering within HLA-allele-positive subsets. For co-occurrence clustering, repertoires with fewer than 30,000 or more than 120,000 public chains were excluded, along with roughly five repertoires with anomalous nucleotide sharing. TCRdb mirrors the immuneACCESS table, restricted to in-frame sequences. Some clones are absent from its copies; in checked studies, under half trace to an unresolved V gene, and the reason for the others is unknown. For V, J and clone size, that table is used; D and trimming come from the DNA. In all, the sample holds around 200,000 clones, and 75% to 85% of those were seen once. Around 1.2% of the sample belongs to the ten largest clones.

Overall study results and their limits: In both the original and validation cohorts, the classifier was reported to diagnose cytomegalovirus status with high specificity and sensitivity. CMV serostatus was the only immune exposure information available for the cohort. A later analysis associated about 17,000 TCR beta sequences with specific HLA alleles at a false discovery rate of 0.05. The study listed 150 to 200 TCR beta chains as associated with cytomegalovirus. Because HLA typing was unavailable for some donors at each locus, only the typed subset was used in association tests. In a later analysis, the rate of TCR association differed among HLA loci, with DRB1 alleles having the most associated TCRs and HLA-C alleles having the fewest. In vitro tests confirmed that three of the cytomegalovirus-associated TCR beta chains recognize cytomegalovirus antigens. Correlated functional status among segregating V segments might be attributable to linkage disequilibrium, but an unknown experimental factor could not be ruled out. The sequencing pipeline was judged likely to have produced a cluster of highly shared sequence variants as a technical artifact. The earlier analysis of 587 of the donors excluded roughly 17 rarely observed V segments, including chromosome 9 orphons, because counts were too low. In a later analysis, several top co-occurrence clusters were reported to appear linked to parvovirus B19, influenza, CMV and Epstein-Barr virus. Most TCR sequences were seen in very few donors, while some public TCRs were found in many individuals. This cohort had only TCR beta chains sequenced, and the lack of alpha or paired-chain data limited which features could be detected. Some IMGT-functional V segments, including TRBV6-2 and TRBV6-3, could not be told apart with the 87-base-pair reads, so those segments were excluded. Presence/absence analyses assumed roughly uniform sequencing depth across donors, an assumption that may not hold. Compared with equally common non-associated chains, HLA-associated TCR beta chains in a later analysis were more clonally expanded and had lower generation probabilities. In an earlier analysis of several hundred of the donors, most TCR beta V segments were observed in productive rearrangements about 87% or about 30% of the time, broadly matching IMGT annotations. The authors suggested that the approach could potentially be generalized to other disease states and immunological phenotypes. According to a later genetic analysis, donors in an Asian-associated ancestry cluster had fewer N-insertions in productive TCRs than the approximately 630-donor mean. A further reported finding was that TCR beta sequences accurately predicted the HLA-A and HLA-B alleles for most subjects in the first cohort. When HLA alleles, especially DR and DQ, strongly co-occurred, TCR associations were difficult to assign to individual alleles. In a later analysis, most CMV-associated TCR beta chains were found to appear HLA-restricted, with HLA associations seemingly driven largely by CMV exposure. In a later genetic analysis, a missense DCLRE1C variant was associated with V-gene and J-gene trimming of TCR beta chains, and the association was replicated in an independent cohort.

The cohort comprised 670 or so healthy bone marrow donors. At the time of sampling, all cohort members were nominally healthy, though unrecorded immune exposures were likely present. The donor tested CMV seropositive and was one of the 289 seropositive cohort members. Each donor provided a peripheral blood sample, and peripheral blood mononuclear cells were used for TCR beta sequencing. The Qiagen DNeasy Blood Extraction Kit was used to extract genomic DNA from the blood cell samples. The germline V gene encodes CDR1 SGDLS and CDR2 YYNGEE. There are 15 amino acids in the CDR3, from cysteine to phenylalanine inclusive. The retained sequence is limited to the CDR3, 45 bases, with the frame set at the first base. Trimming accounts for 2 bases at V and 2 bases at J, while the number of junction bases matched to no gene is 7.

The receptor comes from a girl aged 2-10 years in good health and CMV-seropositive. The sequence links TRBV9 to TRBJ2-7, with 7 junctional bases fitting TRBD2. Sequenced sample: PBMCs. The DNA reads TGTGCCAGCAGCGTTCGGGACTACCCCACCTACGAGCAGTACTTC. Translated, it gives CASSVRDYPTYEQYF.